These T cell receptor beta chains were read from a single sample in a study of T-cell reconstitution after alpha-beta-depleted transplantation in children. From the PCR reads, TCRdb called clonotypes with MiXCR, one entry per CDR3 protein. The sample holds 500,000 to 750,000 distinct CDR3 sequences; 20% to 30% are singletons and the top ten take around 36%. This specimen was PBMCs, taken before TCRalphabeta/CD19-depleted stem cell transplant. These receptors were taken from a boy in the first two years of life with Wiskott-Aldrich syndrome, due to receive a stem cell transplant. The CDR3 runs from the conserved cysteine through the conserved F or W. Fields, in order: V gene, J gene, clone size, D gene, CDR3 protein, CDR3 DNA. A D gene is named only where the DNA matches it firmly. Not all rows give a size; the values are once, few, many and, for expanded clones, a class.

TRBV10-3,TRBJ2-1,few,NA,CAISGPNDSNEQFF,TGTGCCATCAGTGGCCCCAACGACAGCAATGAGCAGTTCTTC
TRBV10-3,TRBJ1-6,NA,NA,CAISPGQSPLHF,TGTGCCATCAGCCCTGGACAGTCACCCCTCCACTTT
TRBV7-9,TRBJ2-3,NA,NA,CASSLGLGSRITDTQYF,TGTGCCAGCAGCTTGGGGCTGGGCAGCCGGATCACAGATACGCAGTATTTT
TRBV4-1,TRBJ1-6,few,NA,CASSQAGVLLHF,TGCGCCAGCAGCCAAGCAGGGGTGCTCCTCCACTTT
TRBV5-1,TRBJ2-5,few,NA,CASSLGLGVSQETQYF,TGCGCCAGCAGCTTGGGGCTGGGGGTGTCCCAAGAGACCCAGTACTTC
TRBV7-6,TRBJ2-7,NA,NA,CASSLDTVNEQYF,TGTGCCAGCAGCTTAGATACGGTCAACGAGCAGTACTTC
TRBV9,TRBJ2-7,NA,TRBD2,CASSVGTSGLYEQYF,TGTGCCAGCAGCGTTGGGACTAGCGGGCTCTACGAGCAGTACTTC
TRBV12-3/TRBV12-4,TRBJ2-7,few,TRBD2,CASSRGSPAYEQYF,TGTGCCAGCAGTCGCGGGAGTCCCGCCTACGAGCAGTACTTC
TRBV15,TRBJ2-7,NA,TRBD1,CATSRKGAFEQYF,TGTGCCACCAGCAGAAAGGGGGCGTTCGAGCAGTACTTC
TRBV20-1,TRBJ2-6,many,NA,CSARVSGANVLTF,TGCAGTGCTCGGGTATCCGGGGCCAACGTCCTGACTTTC
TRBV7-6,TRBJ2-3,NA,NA,CASSLASARGTDTQYF,TGTGCCAGCAGCTTAGCGTCCGCAAGGGGCACAGATACGCAGTATTTT
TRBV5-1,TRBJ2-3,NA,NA,CASSLGDRERTDTQYF,TGCGCCAGCAGCTTGGGTGATCGGGAGAGGACAGATACGCAGTATTTT
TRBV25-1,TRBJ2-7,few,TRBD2,CASSRGSEYEQYF,TGTGCCAGCTCGCGCGGGAGCGAGTACGAGCAGTACTTC
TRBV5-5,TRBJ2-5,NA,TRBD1,CASSPGGSETQYF,TGTGCCAGCAGCCCAGGGGGCAGTGAGACCCAGTACTTC
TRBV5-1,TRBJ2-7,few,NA,CASSLTSFYEQYF,TGCGCCAGCAGCTTGACTAGCTTCTACGAGCAGTACTTC
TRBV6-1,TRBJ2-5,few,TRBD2,CASTLAGGPQTQYF,TGTGCCAGCACATTGGCGGGAGGGCCTCAGACCCAGTACTTC
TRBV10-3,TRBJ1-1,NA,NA,CAISALQGVNTEAFF,TGTGCCATCAGTGCTCTCCAGGGTGTGAACACTGAAGCTTTCTTT
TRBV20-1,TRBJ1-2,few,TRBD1,CSARAPGQGDYGYTF,TGCAGTGCCCGGGCGCCCGGACAGGGGGACTATGGCTACACCTTC
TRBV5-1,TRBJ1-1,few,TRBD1,CASSLAGTADEAFF,TGCGCCAGCAGCTTGGCGGGGACAGCCGATGAAGCTTTCTTT
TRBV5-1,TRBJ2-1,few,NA,CASSFFGVGDEQFF,TGCGCCAGCAGCTTTTTTGGGGTAGGCGATGAGCAGTTCTTC
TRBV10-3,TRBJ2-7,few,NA,CAISGGTSSYEQYF,TGTGCCATCAGTGGGGGGACGTCAAGCTACGAGCAGTACTTC
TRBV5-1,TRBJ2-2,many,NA,CASSLTSTGELFF,TGCGCCAGCAGCTTGACTAGCACCGGGGAGCTGTTTTTT
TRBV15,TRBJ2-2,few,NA,CATSIVLNTGELFF,TGTGCCACCAGCATCGTCTTGAACACCGGGGAGCTGTTTTTT
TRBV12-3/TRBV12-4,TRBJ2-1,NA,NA,CASRPGIQPGFF,TGTGCCAGCAGACCCGGGATACAGCCCGGGTTCTTC
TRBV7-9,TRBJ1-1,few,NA,CASSLGTVSKEAFF,TGTGCCAGCAGCTTAGGAACGGTCAGCAAGGAAGCTTTCTTT
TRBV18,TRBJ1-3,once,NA,CASSPLPGNTIYF,TGTGCCAGCTCGCCCTTACCTGGAAACACCATATATTTT
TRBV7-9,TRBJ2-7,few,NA,CASSPRVFEQYF,TGTGCCAGCAGCCCAAGGGTTTTCGAGCAGTACTTC
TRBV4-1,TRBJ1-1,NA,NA,CASSQVPASVTEAFF,TGCGCCAGCAGCCAAGTCCCGGCCTCGGTCACTGAAGCTTTCTTT
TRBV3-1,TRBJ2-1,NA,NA,CASSQWAGHEQFF,TGTGCCAGCAGCCAGTGGGCCGGCCATGAGCAGTTCTTC
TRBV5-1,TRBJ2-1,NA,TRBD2,CASSGAREGTYNEQFF,TGCGCCAGCAGTGGGGCGCGGGAGGGGACTTACAATGAGCAGTTCTTC
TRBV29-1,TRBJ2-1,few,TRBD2,CSVRGLADYNEQFF,TGCAGCGTTCGCGGACTAGCGGACTACAATGAGCAGTTCTTC
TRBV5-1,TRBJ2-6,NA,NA,CASSLGHRDGANVLTF,TGCGCCAGCAGCCTGGGACATAGAGATGGGGCCAACGTCCTGACTTTC
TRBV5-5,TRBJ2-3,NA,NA,CASRPRESSDTQYF,TGTGCCAGCAGACCCCGGGAGTCCTCAGATACGCAGTATTTT
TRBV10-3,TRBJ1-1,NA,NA,CAISGKRKNTEAFF,TGTGCCATCAGTGGGAAACGGAAGAACACTGAAGCTTTCTTT
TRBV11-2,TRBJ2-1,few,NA,CASSLGRWGDEQFF,TGTGCCAGCAGCTTGGGACGCTGGGGGGATGAGCAGTTCTTC
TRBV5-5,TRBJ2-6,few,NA,CASSRTVTYSGANVLTF,TGTGCCAGCAGTCGGACAGTAACCTACTCTGGGGCCAACGTCCTGACTTTC
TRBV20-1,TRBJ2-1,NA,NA,CSAGALSSYNEQFF,TGCAGTGCCGGGGCACTAAGCTCCTACAATGAGCAGTTCTTC
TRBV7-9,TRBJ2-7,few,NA,CASRHDVSYEQYF,TGTGCCAGCAGACACGACGTTTCCTACGAGCAGTACTTC
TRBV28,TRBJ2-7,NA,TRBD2,CASNGGVGYEQYF,TGTGCCAGCAACGGGGGGGTAGGCTACGAGCAGTACTTC
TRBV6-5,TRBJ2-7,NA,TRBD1,CASSYSGTGVYEQYF,TGTGCCAGCAGTTATTCCGGGACAGGGGTCTACGAGCAGTACTTC